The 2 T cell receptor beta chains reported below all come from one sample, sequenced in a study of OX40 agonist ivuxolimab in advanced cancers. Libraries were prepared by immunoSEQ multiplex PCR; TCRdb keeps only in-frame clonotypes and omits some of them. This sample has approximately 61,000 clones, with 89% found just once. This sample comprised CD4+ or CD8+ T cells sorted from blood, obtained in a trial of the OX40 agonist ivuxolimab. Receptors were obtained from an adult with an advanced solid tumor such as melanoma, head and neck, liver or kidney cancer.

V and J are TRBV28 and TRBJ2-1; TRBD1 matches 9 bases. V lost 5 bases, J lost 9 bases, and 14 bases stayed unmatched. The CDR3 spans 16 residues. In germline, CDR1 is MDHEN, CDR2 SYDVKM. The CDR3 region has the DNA TGTGCCAGCAGTCCCCGGACAGGGGCGGCCGCGGGTGAGCAGTTCTTC. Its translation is CASSPRTGAAAGEQFF. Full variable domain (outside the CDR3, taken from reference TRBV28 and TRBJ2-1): DVKVTQSSRYLVKRTGEKVFLECVQDMDHENMFWYRQDPGLGLRLIYFSYDVKMKEKGDIPEGYSVSREKKERFSLILESASTNQTSMYLCASSPRTGAAAGEQFFGPGTRLTVL.

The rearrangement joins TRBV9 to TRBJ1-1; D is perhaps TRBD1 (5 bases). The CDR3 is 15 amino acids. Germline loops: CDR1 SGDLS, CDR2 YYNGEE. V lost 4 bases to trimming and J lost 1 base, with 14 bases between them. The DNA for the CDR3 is TGTGCCAGCAGCCCCGAAGGGACGGCGAACACTGAAGCTTTCTTT. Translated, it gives CASSPEGTANTEAFF.